This T cell receptor (beta chain) was observed in a study of T-cell memory formation after mild COVID-19. Study background: There were largely donor-specific TCR clusters. Study-level points and caveats: Later expanders leaned CD4+, whereas day 15 to 85 contracting clones were balanced CD4/CD8.

Barcoded TCR alpha and TCR beta cDNA libraries with UMIs came from 5'RACE using constant-segment primers. One entry per CDR3 protein, called by TCRdb with MiXCR from the 5' RACE reads. Among 200,000 to 300,000 distinct CDR3 sequences listed, 15% were seen once. Germline assignment: CDR1 SGHNT and CDR2 YYREEE (reference sequence). The CDR3 covers 17 residues. The V segment lost 0 bases and the J segment 3 bases; nucleotides outside the gene matches: 10. Worth noting for this clonotype: Its antigen is still unknown.

The clonotype was recovered from an adult woman who had mild COVID-19 (a few samples of this study predate the infection). Cell type and time point are not known. V usage is TRBV5-4 and J usage is TRBJ2-3; 7 bases agree with TRBD1. Sequencing used PBMCs or a T cell subset sorted from them (not recorded which). The CDR3 region is CASSLGVSGQTTDTQYF. Here the CDR3 DNA reads TGTGCCAGCAGCTTGGGGGTTTCGGGACAGACGACAGATACGCAGTATTTT.